The clone carrying this TCR beta chain is classed as medium-sized. The antigen is not known. TCRdb called clones again from the PCR reads with MiXCR. The sample lists some 10,000 clones; under 30% were seen once. These data are taken from a study of metastatic and nonmetastatic thyroid tumors. Study-wide results and limits: Versus benign nodules, malignant thyroid tumors reportedly had significantly higher TCR beta diversity, in blood and tumor.

Patients underwent thyroid surgery, and none had received any treatment before it. The sequence came from a male donor with papillary thyroid cancer or a benign thyroid nodule (not recorded which). Some clones in this sample may be carry-over from other donors' samples. The sequenced sample consisted of tumor tissue.

The CDR3 spells CASSWGQGSYEQYF. For the CDR3, the DNA is TGTGCCAGCAGCTGGGGACAGGGAAGTTACGAGCAGTACTTC. V is TRBV28 and J is TRBJ2-7; 9 bases are shared with TRBD1. The CDR3 contains 14 residues. J gave up 4 bases and V 6 bases, and 7 bases lay outside the gene matches. Germline V gene sequence: CDR1 MDHEN, CDR2 SYDVKM.